A single sample is the source of the 4 T cell receptor beta chains below, sequenced in a study of blood T cell repertoires in COVID-19. Data came from immunoSEQ multiplex PCR; TCRdb stores just in-frame clones and leaves some out. The sample yields approximately 100,000 clones, roughly 80% seen once. The material sequenced was peripheral blood. The receptors were sampled from a human donor in a cohort sampled during active COVID-19.

The rearrangement uses TRBV19 and TRBJ2-7; 10 bases align to TRBD2. The germline V gene encodes CDR1 LNHDA and CDR2 SQIVND (reference sequence). The J segment lost 7 bases and the V segment lost 5 bases, leaving 5 bases of the junction unmatched. CDR3 length: 13 residues. CDR3 loop: CASSPFSGGEQYF. Written as DNA, the CDR3 is TGTGCCAGTAGTCCCTTTAGCGGGGGGGAGCAGTACTTC.

The chain links TRBV14 to TRBJ2-7, with 7 bases identical to TRBD1. CDR1 and CDR2 (germline): SGHDN, FVKESK. The length of the CDR3 is 15 residues. J was trimmed by 7 bases and V by 1 base; bases with no gene match: 10. CDR3 residues: CASSQAFRAQGEQYF. The CDR3 bases are TGTGCCAGCAGCCAAGCCTTCCGGGCACAGGGGGAGCAGTACTTC. Complete variable domain (other parts from reference TRBV14 and TRBJ2-7): EAGVTQFPSHSVIEKGQTVTLRCDPISGHDNLYWYRRVMGKEIKFLLHFVKESKQDESGMPNNRFLAERTGGTYSTLKVQPAELEDSGVYFCASSQAFRAQGEQYFGPGTRLTVT.

The rearrangement links TRBV6-4 to TRBJ2-1, with 7 positions matching TRBD2. With V trimmed by 6 bases and J by 1 base, 9 bases remained unmatched. This CDR3 has 16 residues. CDR1 is MRHNA and CDR2 is SNTAGT in the germline V gene. The CDR3: CASRPTRGVSYNEQFF. CDR3 bases: TGTGCCAGCAGGCCAACCCGGGGGGTGTCCTACAATGAGCAGTTCTTC.

This clone was counted a single time. This chain connects TRBV18 to TRBJ2-2; 8 nucleotides match TRBD1. Trimming took 3 bases from V and 4 from J; bases not matched to a gene: 7. Germline lookup yields CDR1 KGHSH and CDR2 LQKENI. The CDR3 runs 16 residues. The CDR3 reads CASSPLGQGSTGELFF. The DNA for the CDR3 is TGTGCCAGCTCACCCCTCGGACAGGGTAGCACCGGGGAGCTGTTTTTT. Together with reference TRBV18 and TRBJ2-2, the CDR3 gives the full variable domain: NAGVMQNPRHLVRRRGQEARLRCSPMKGHSHVYWYRQLPEEGLKFMVYLQKENIIDESGMPKERFSAEFPKEGPSILRIQQVVRGDSAAYFCASSPLGQGSTGELFFGEGSRLTVL.